Listed below are T cell receptor beta chains from one sample, sequenced in a study of T cell responses to AZD1222 COVID-19 vaccine. Profiling relied on immunoSEQ multiplex PCR, and the TCRdb table lists in-frame clones only, not all of them. In the table there are approximately 100,000 clones, 90% to 95% of which are singletons. The specimen comprised peripheral blood, sampled on day 0 of AZD1222 vaccination. The source of these receptors is an adult in good health. Each CDR3 is given with its conserved first and last residue. D genes are given only for firm matches. Clone sizes are given selectively: once, few, many, or a class where the clone is expanded.

v_call: TRBV5-1
d_call: -
clone_size: -
j_call: TRBJ1-5
cdr3_aa: CASSLEGYSNQPQHF
cdr3_nt: TGCGCCAGCAGCTTGGAAGGGTACAGCAATCAGCCCCAGCATTTT

v_call: TRBV27
d_call: -
clone_size: few
j_call: TRBJ2-7
cdr3_aa: CASPRTYEQYF
cdr3_nt: TGTGCCAGTCCCCGGACCTACGAGCAGTACTTC

v_call: TRBV6-2/TRBV6-3
d_call: -
clone_size: -
j_call: TRBJ1-1
cdr3_aa: CASSWSPSEAFF
cdr3_nt: TGTGCCAGCAGTTGGAGTCCGAGTGAAGCTTTCTTT

v_call: TRBV10-3
d_call: -
clone_size: -
j_call: TRBJ2-7
cdr3_aa: CAISESGYEQYF
cdr3_nt: TGTGCCATCAGTGAGTCTGGTTACGAGCAGTACTTC

v_call: TRBV28
d_call: -
clone_size: -
j_call: TRBJ2-7
cdr3_aa: CASSYLKDSYEQYF
cdr3_nt: TGTGCCAGCAGTTACCTTAAAGACTCCTACGAGCAGTACTTC

v_call: TRBV24-1
d_call: TRBD1
clone_size: -
j_call: TRBJ2-1
cdr3_aa: CATSGTGTGARREQFF
cdr3_nt: TGTGCCACCAGTGGGACCGGGACAGGGGCAAGAAGGGAGCAGTTCTTC

v_call: TRBV2
d_call: -
clone_size: -
j_call: TRBJ2-7
cdr3_aa: CASSEAPTGSYEQYF
cdr3_nt: TGTGCCAGCAGTGAAGCCCCGACAGGTTCCTACGAGCAGTACTTC

v_call: TRBV19
d_call: -
clone_size: once
j_call: TRBJ2-7
cdr3_aa: CASSPWVNYEQYF
cdr3_nt: TGTGCCTCGTCGCCCTGGGTGAACTACGAGCAGTACTTC

v_call: TRBV28
d_call: -
clone_size: -
j_call: TRBJ2-7
cdr3_aa: CASSPSKPQRNYEQYF
cdr3_nt: TGTGCCAGCAGTCCCTCTAAACCCCAGCGGAACTACGAGCAGTACTTC

v_call: TRBV3-1/TRBV3-2
d_call: -
clone_size: -
j_call: TRBJ2-1
cdr3_aa: CASSQPGRSNNEQFF
cdr3_nt: TGTGCCAGCAGCCAACCGGGACGGTCCAACAATGAGCAGTTCTTC

v_call: TRBV3-1/TRBV3-2
d_call: TRBD1
clone_size: few
j_call: TRBJ1-6
cdr3_aa: CASSLRTGGISPLHF
cdr3_nt: TGTGCCAGCAGCTTACGGACAGGGGGGATTTCACCCCTCCACTTT

v_call: TRBV10-1
d_call: -
clone_size: -
j_call: TRBJ1-5
cdr3_aa: CASTGSGRDSNQPQHF
cdr3_nt: TGCGCCAGCACCGGATCCGGGAGGGATAGCAATCAGCCCCAGCATTTT

v_call: TRBV3-1/TRBV3-2
d_call: TRBD2
clone_size: -
j_call: TRBJ2-7
cdr3_aa: CASSPLAGGGGEQYF
cdr3_nt: TGTGCCAGCAGCCCCCTAGCGGGAGGAGGGGGGGAGCAGTACTTC

v_call: TRBV7-6
d_call: TRBD1
clone_size: -
j_call: TRBJ1-6
cdr3_aa: CASSRWTGGNSPLHF
cdr3_nt: TGTGCCAGCAGCCGATGGACAGGGGGAAATTCACCCCTCCACTTT

v_call: TRBV7-2
d_call: -
clone_size: -
j_call: TRBJ2-7
cdr3_aa: CASSLEQGNYEQYF
cdr3_nt: TGTGCCAGCAGCTTAGAACAGGGTAACTACGAGCAGTACTTC

v_call: TRBV5-4
d_call: -
clone_size: -
j_call: TRBJ1-3
cdr3_aa: CASSSGLISGNTIYF
cdr3_nt: TGTGCCAGCAGCTCGGGACTGATCTCTGGAAACACCATATATTTT

v_call: TRBV30
d_call: -
clone_size: -
j_call: TRBJ2-5
cdr3_aa: CAWKRFRGQETQYF
cdr3_nt: TGTGCCTGGAAACGGTTCAGGGGCCAAGAGACCCAGTACTTC

v_call: TRBV10-3
d_call: TRBD1
clone_size: -
j_call: TRBJ1-5
cdr3_aa: CAISPGQDSQPQHF
cdr3_nt: TGTGCCATCAGTCCAGGACAGGATAGTCAGCCCCAGCATTTT

v_call: TRBV7-9
d_call: -
clone_size: -
j_call: TRBJ2-7
cdr3_aa: CASSLGEHLSYEQYF
cdr3_nt: TGTGCCAGCAGCTTAGGGGAACATCTATCCTACGAGCAGTACTTC

v_call: TRBV6-2/TRBV6-3
d_call: -
clone_size: -
j_call: TRBJ2-2
cdr3_aa: CASSHHPGVPGRTGELFF
cdr3_nt: TGTGCCAGCAGCCACCACCCGGGGGTCCCGGGCCGCACCGGGGAGCTGTTTTTT

v_call: TRBV2
d_call: TRBD1
clone_size: -
j_call: TRBJ2-1
cdr3_aa: CASSDGQGFNEQFF
cdr3_nt: TGTGCCAGCAGTGATGGACAGGGATTCAATGAGCAGTTCTTC

v_call: TRBV29-1
d_call: TRBD2
clone_size: -
j_call: TRBJ2-2
cdr3_aa: CSGSGGGRNTGELFF
cdr3_nt: TGCAGCGGTAGCGGGGGAGGTCGGAACACCGGGGAGCTGTTTTTT

v_call: TRBV27
d_call: -
clone_size: -
j_call: TRBJ2-7
cdr3_aa: CASSSHYEQYF
cdr3_nt: TGTGCCAGCAGTTCTCACTACGAGCAGTACTTC

v_call: TRBV7-3
d_call: TRBD1
clone_size: -
j_call: TRBJ2-3
cdr3_aa: CASSSGQGTDTQYF
cdr3_nt: TGTGCCAGCAGCTCTGGACAGGGCACAGATACGCAGTATTTT

v_call: TRBV21-1
d_call: -
clone_size: once
j_call: TRBJ2-7
cdr3_aa: CASILIRGGTSGYEQYF
cdr3_nt: TGTGCCAGCATCTTAATCCGAGGAGGGACTAGCGGGTACGAGCAGTACTTC

v_call: TRBV5-4
d_call: -
clone_size: -
j_call: TRBJ1-2
cdr3_aa: CASSFERNGYTF
cdr3_nt: TGTGCCAGCAGCTTTGAACGGAATGGCTACACCTTC

v_call: TRBV28
d_call: -
clone_size: few
j_call: TRBJ2-7
cdr3_aa: CASSLRGSTYEQYF
cdr3_nt: TGTGCCAGCAGTTTGAGAGGATCCACTTACGAGCAGTACTTC